This record looks at one TCR beta chain sequence and its context. Its antigen is unknown. Base qualities were left out, and no much larger clone turns up one base away. The CDR1 and CDR2 encoded by the germline V gene are KGHSH and LQKENI. Spanning cysteine to phenylalanine, the CDR3 consists of 14 amino acids. Only CDR3 DNA remains: 42 bases, in frame from the first base. V loses 3 bases of germline sequence and J loses 4 bases, and the interval between the two ends is 10 bases. The cohort comprised fewer than 750 healthy bone marrow donors. At the time of sampling, every cohort member was nominally healthy, though immune exposures that went unrecorded were likely present. CMV serostatus was recorded as positive for almost 300 and negative for about half of the roughly 700 cohort members, whereas no CMV serostatus was recorded for the donor in question. Every donor gave a peripheral blood sample, and the peripheral blood mononuclear cells from that sample were used for TCR beta sequencing. Genomic DNA extraction from the blood cell samples was performed with the Qiagen DNeasy Blood Extraction Kit.

This record comes from a study of cytomegalovirus exposure and HLA in healthy donors (dated by TCRdb to about 2017). In the study overall: In an earlier analysis of under 750 of the donors, approximately 300 Gb of sequence data and approximately 120 million unique TCR beta sequences from roughly 190 million T cells were reported. An early release covering roughly 580 HLA-typed donors comprised approximately 290 gigabases of sequencing data and around 86 million unique TCR sequences. The genetic ancestry cluster associated with self-reported Caucasian donors included around 76% of the roughly 400 genotyped donors. The study aimed to test whether signatures of past pathogen exposure could be identified by cataloging public T cell receptors. The T cell repertoires of some 670 subjects were profiled by immunosequencing and related to cytomegalovirus serostatus. A separate validation cohort of roughly 130 different subjects was used in addition to the roughly 700-subject first cohort. To predict cytomegalovirus infection status, the study combined high-throughput TCR immunosequencing, statistical association of individual TCRs with disease status, and machine learning. A later analysis re-examined previously published TCR beta repertoires from just over 650 donors and added high-resolution HLA genotyping to investigate patterns of TCR occurrence. In the later analysis, no new phenotypic data were used to find candidate immune exposures; instead, reliance was placed on TCR beta sequences and their occurrence across donors. An earlier analysis of about 620 of the donors applied high-throughput TCR beta sequencing to assess whether each TCR beta V gene segment acted as functional or pseudogenic. Donor age, sex, ethnicity and CMV serostatus were compiled alongside the repertoire data. In a later genetic analysis, genome-wide SNP genotypes for about 55% of the 666 donors were used, and that subset was treated as a discovery cohort. All discovery cohort repertoires had been generated using a single sequencing platform. HLA typing included class I and class II loci at four-digit resolution. The number of donors typed differed by locus, with roughly 629-640 for A, B, C, DRB1 and DQB1, about 500 for DQA1, 606 for DPA1, and some 450 for DPB1. A handful of DR-DQ haplotypes were handled as single units for association and clustering because linkage in the cohort was strong. Across about 380 genotyped donors of the cohort, an average of roughly 250,000 unique TCR beta nucleotide sequences per donor were sequenced, and roughly a sixth of those sequences were non-productive. Overall results and qualifications from the work: Because counts were too low, some 17 rarely observed V segments, including chromosome 9 orphons, were excluded from the earlier analysis of several hundred of the donors. Strong co-occurrence of HLA alleles, especially DR and DQ, made assigning TCR associations to individual alleles difficult. At a false discovery rate of 0.05, a later analysis linked roughly 17,000 TCR beta sequences to specific HLA alleles. A cluster of highly shared sequence variants was judged likely to represent a technical artifact of the sequencing pipeline. In a later genetic analysis, fewer N-insertions in productive TCRs were reported among donors in an Asian-associated ancestry cluster than the roughly 640-donor mean. In the study, some 180 TCR beta chains were listed as associated with cytomegalovirus. A further reported finding was that TCR beta sequences accurately predicted the HLA-A and HLA-B alleles for most subjects in the first cohort. While some public TCRs were present in many individuals, most TCR sequences turned up only very rarely across donors. Sequencing depth was assumed to be roughly uniform across donors in the presence/absence analyses, though that assumption may not hold. Only TCR beta chains were sequenced in this cohort, and the absence of alpha or paired-chain data limited detectable features. In both the original and validation cohorts, the classifier was reported to diagnose cytomegalovirus status with high specificity and sensitivity. A later analysis found that HLA-associated TCR beta chains were more clonally expanded and had lower generation probabilities than equally common non-associated chains. For the cohort, immune exposure information was limited to CMV serostatus. In a later analysis, the rate of TCR association differed among HLA loci, with DRB1 alleles having the most associated TCRs and HLA-C alleles having the fewest. Correlated functional status among segregating V segments might be attributable to linkage disequilibrium, but an unknown experimental factor could not be ruled out. The authors suggested that the approach could potentially be generalized to other disease states and immunological phenotypes. In a later analysis, most CMV-associated TCR beta chains were found to appear HLA-restricted, with HLA associations seemingly driven largely by CMV exposure. Three of the identified cytomegalovirus-associated TCR beta chains were confirmed in vitro to be specific for cytomegalovirus antigens. Because some donors lacked HLA typing at each locus, the association tests relied only on the typed subset. A later analysis reported that several top co-occurrence clusters appeared linked to parvovirus B19, influenza, CMV and Epstein-Barr virus. An earlier analysis of 450 to 750 of the donors showed that most TCR beta V segments appeared in productive rearrangements either about 90% or about 30% of the time, which broadly matched IMGT annotations. Some IMGT-functional V segments, including TRBV6-2 and TRBV6-3, could not be told apart with the 87-base-pair reads, so those segments were excluded. V-gene and J-gene trimming of TCR beta chains was associated with a missense DCLRE1C variant in a later genetic analysis, and the association was replicated in an independent cohort.

Libraries were constructed by the immunoSEQ multiplex PCR assay. A mixture of 60 forward primers for TCR Vbeta segments and 13 reverse primers for TCR Jbeta segments was used in the multiplex PCR. Amplification of the CDR3 region of rearranged TCR beta genes was performed with a multiplex PCR assay on genomic DNA. The Illumina HiSeq System was used to sequence the amplified TCR beta libraries as 87-base-pair reads. Under the source paper's analysis protocol: Across the 500 to 750 repertoires, a later analysis counted tens of millions of unique TCR beta chains, roughly 11 million of which were shared by at least two donors. A nearest-neighbor algorithm error-corrected the raw reads and collapsed the reads into unique sequences, merging closely related sequences to remove PCR and sequencing errors. CDR3 sequences were aligned to IMGT reference sequences to assign V, D and J gene segments. Each retained sequence needed at least a six-nucleotide match to both a V gene segment and a J gene segment. A rearrangement counted as productive if the CDR3 had no stop codons and remained in frame with V and J, and every other rearrangement counted as non-productive. Following IMGT convention, CDR3 was defined as the stretch from the second conserved V-encoded cysteine to the conserved J-encoded phenylalanine. The earlier analysis of fewer than 750 of the donors excluded sequences that lacked an unambiguous match to a single V gene segment. In an earlier analysis of some 590 of the donors, V segments were called functional above 56.7% productive rearrangements and were called segregating when the between-donor standard deviation exceeded 5%. A statistical classification framework was built for diagnosing cytomegalovirus status from the catalog of TCR beta chain sequences. V and J gene assignment, in a later analysis, came from comparing TCR nucleotide sequences with IMGT/GENE-DB human TR gene sequences. In a later analysis, CDR3 sequences and most-parsimonious VDJ recombination scenarios were assigned using the TCRdist pipeline. In a later analysis, each TCR beta chain was defined by its CDR3 amino acid sequence together with its V-gene family, and reads lacking a unique V-gene family were excluded. To address suspected cross-contamination and a sequencing artifact, a later analysis removed around 590 highly shared, low-generation-probability nucleotide sequences. In a later analysis, a clonal expansion index for each public chain was calculated from normalized within-repertoire ranks of inferred template counts. In a later analysis, generation probabilities were computed using a VDJ recombination model fitted to out-of-frame rearrangements, and the results were checked against IGoR. Hypergeometric tests were used in a later analysis to score TCR-TCR, TCR-HLA and TCR-CMV co-occurrence, with a repertoire-size bias correction applied to the TCR pairs. A later analysis estimated false discovery rates by permuting HLA or CMV assignments 20 times. In a later analysis, co-occurring TCRs were grouped with DBSCAN, and TCRdist sequence similarity was added when clustering was performed within HLA-allele-positive subsets. For co-occurrence clustering, repertoires with fewer than 30,000 or more than 120,000 public chains were excluded, along with a handful of repertoires with anomalous nucleotide sharing. This is the immuneACCESS table as TCRdb keeps it, with only in-frame sequences that have V and J called. A part of the clones is gone; compared with another copy, unresolved V genes explain less than half, and the rest is unexplained. The DNA was the basis for D and trimming; V, J and clone size are from that table. Across this sample there are about 130,000 clones, with about four fifths seen only once. The top ten constitute approximately 1% of the sample.

Sequencing was carried out using PBMCs. The rearranged chain carries TRBV18 and TRBJ2-1; TRBD1 could be the D gene, as 5 bases match. The receptor was derived from a human donor in good health. The CDR3 region: CASSPATEYNEQFF. In nucleotides, the sequence is TGTGCCAGCTCACCCGCGACAGAGTACAATGAGCAGTTCTTC.